Each of the 16 T cell receptor beta chains below was sequenced from the same sample in a study of cytomegalovirus exposure and HLA in healthy donors. The PCR used 60 Vbeta and 13 Jbeta primers. The method was immunoSEQ multiplex PCR; TCRdb's version includes in-frame clones alone and lacks a portion of them. The table lists around 50,000 clones. Sequencing was carried out using PBMCs. These receptors were taken from a middle-aged woman in good health and CMV-seronegative.

The J gene is TRBJ2-7, the V gene TRBV27; the match to TRBD1 covers 8 bases. The CDR3 totals 14 residues. The germline gives CDR1 MNHEY, CDR2 SMNVEV (reference sequence). The ends lost 5 bases at V and 4 bases at J; junction bases unmatched: 7. CDR3 nucleotide sequence: TGTGCCAGCAGTATTACAGGGGGAAAATACGAGCAGTACTTC. Protein sequence: CASSITGGKYEQYF.

The chain combines TRBV9 with TRBJ2-5; TRBD2 matches 13 bases. V shed 4 bases and J 4 bases; nucleotides not matched to a gene: 4. Germline CDR1 SGDLS, CDR2 YYNGEE. The CDR3 spans 15 residues. In DNA form, the CDR3 reads TGTGCCAGCAGCTTAGGACTAGCGGGAGTAGAGACCCAGTACTTC. The encoded protein is CASSLGLAGVETQYF.

The chain joins TRBV20-1 to TRBJ1-4; D gene ambiguous. Germline V gene data show CDR1 as DFQATT and CDR2 as SNEGSKA (reference sequence). CDR3 length equals 11 residues. Trimming removed 6 bases from V and 6 bases from J, with 8 bases in between. CDR3 nucleotide sequence: TGCAGTGCGGAACGGGATGAAAAACTGTTTTTT. Amino acid sequence: CSAERDEKLFF.

V is TRBV6-6 and J is TRBJ2-7; 7 bases align to TRBD2. The J segment lost 5 bases and the V segment lost 1 base, leaving 5 bases of the junction unmatched. This CDR3 is 14 amino acids long. Germline V gene sequence: CDR1 MNHNY, CDR2 SVGAGI (reference sequence). The chain's CDR3 is CASSYLLAPDEQYF. In nucleotides, the CDR3 is TGTGCCAGCAGTTACTTACTAGCGCCCGACGAGCAGTACTTC.

The chain links TRBV7-3 to TRBJ1-1; 7 nucleotides line up with TRBD1. The CDR3 spans 14 residues. J lost 7 bases, V lost 5 bases, and 10 bases had no gene match. Looked up from germline, CDR1 is SGHTA and CDR2 is FQGTGA. The CDR3 here is CASSGTVIPGEAFF. The CDR3 DNA reads as TGTGCCAGCAGCGGGACAGTAATCCCCGGTGAAGCTTTCTTT. The variable domain in full, completed from reference TRBV7-3 and TRBJ1-1, reads GAGVSQTPSNKVTEKGKYVELRCDPISGHTALYWYRQSLGQGPEFLIYFQGTGAADDSGLPNDRFFAVRPEGSVSTLKIQRTERGDSAVYLCASSGTVIPGEAFFGQGTRLTVV.

The chain links TRBV4-3 to TRBJ1-2, with D perhaps matching TRBD1 (6 bases). V was trimmed by 0 bases and J by 4 bases, leaving 21 bases between them. CDR1 is LGHNA, CDR2 YSLEER, per germline. The CDR3 is made up of 18 amino acids. Written as DNA, the CDR3 is TGCGCCAGCAGCCAAGAGGGGGTTACAGGGTCTTATGGCTATGGCTACACCTTC. This translates into CASSQEGVTGSYGYGYTF.

The chain recombines TRBV19 with TRBJ1-1; no clear D. Germline values: CDR1 LNHDA, CDR2 SQIVND (reference sequence). V lost 1 base and J 4 bases, leaving 13 bases between the germline ends. The CDR3 consists of 15 residues. CDR3 region: CASSIAPTRGTEAFF. The CDR3 nucleotides read TGTGCCAGTAGTATAGCCCCGACCCGGGGCACTGAAGCTTTCTTT. The variable domain in full, completed from reference TRBV19 and TRBJ1-1, reads DGGITQSPKYLFRKEGQNVTLSCEQNLNHDAMYWYRQDPGQGLRLIYYSQIVNDFQKGDIAEGYSVSREKKESFPLTVTSAQKNPTAFYLCASSIAPTRGTEAFFGQGTRLTVV.

The chain uses TRBV19 and TRBJ1-2; TRBD1 is a possible D gene (6 bases). The V and J ends lost 4 bases and 4 bases respectively, with 16 bases between them. Germline assignment: CDR1 LNHDA and CDR2 SQIVND (reference sequence). The CDR3 is made up of 15 amino acids. As DNA, the CDR3 is TGTGCCAGTAGTACCCAATCGGGGGGCGGCTATGGCTACACCTTC. This sequence encodes CASSTQSGGGYGYTF.

The chain is built from TRBV7-2 and TRBJ1-6; no definite D call. Trimming stripped 3 bases from V and 4 bases from J, with 7 bases between. Per germline, CDR1 SGHTA and CDR2 FQGNSA. The CDR3 length is 14 residues. The CDR3 DNA reads as TGTGCCAGCAGCTTGGTACAGTATAATTCACCCCTCCACTTT. Translation: CASSLVQYNSPLHF.

The V gene is TRBV6-5, the J gene TRBJ2-5, with 8 positions matching TRBD2. CDR1 is MNHEY, CDR2 SVGAGI, per germline. J lost 5 bases, V lost 7 bases, and 12 bases had no gene match. The CDR3 is 15 residues long. The CDR3 loop is CASKVIAGSLETQYF. In DNA, the CDR3 is TGTGCCAGCAAAGTAATAGCGGGGTCTTTGGAGACCCAGTACTTC.

This chain links TRBV30 with TRBJ2-2; TRBD1 matches 7 bases. Trimming at V came to 7 bases and at J to 1 base, leaving 3 bases not matched to a gene. Germline CDR1 is GTSNPN and CDR2 is SVGIG (reference sequence). The CDR3 is 13 residues long. CDR3 DNA: TGTGCCTTCGACAGGGTGAACACCGGGGAGCTGTTTTTT. Translation gives CAFDRVNTGELFF.

The V and J genes are TRBV18 and TRBJ2-3; D might be TRBD2 (5 bases). CDR1 and CDR2 (germline): KGHSH, LQKENI. CDR3 length equals 13 residues. The ends were cut back, 0 bases at V and 10 bases at J, with 11 bases in the middle. CDR3 sequence: CASSPPVGDSQYF. CDR3 DNA: TGTGCCAGCTCACCACCGGTCGGGGATTCGCAGTATTTT.

In DNA, the CDR3 is TGTGCCAGTAGTATCGGGGGGGCGCATCGTGTTTCACCCCTCCACTTT. It encodes CASSIGGAHRVSPLHF. This chain links TRBV19 with TRBJ1-6; possibly TRBD1 for D (6 bases). The CDR3 spans 16 residues. Deletions cut 3 bases from V and 9 bases from J, with 18 bases between. Per the germline V gene, CDR1 is LNHDA and CDR2 is SQIVND (reference sequence).

The chain combines TRBV10-3 with TRBJ2-7; 10 bases fit TRBD1. V gave up 6 bases and J gave up 3 bases; unmatched junction bases: 5. Germline CDR1 is ENHRY and CDR2 is SYGVKD. The CDR3 is 14 amino acids. CDR3 sequence (DNA): TGTGCCATCAGGAAGACAGGGGGCAACTACGAGCAGTACTTC. Its translation is CAIRKTGGNYEQYF.

This chain joins TRBV4-1 and TRBJ1-4; no clear D. Germline V gives CDR1 MGHRA, CDR2 YSYEKL. The V and J ends lost 0 bases and 8 bases respectively, with 7 bases between them. The CDR3 totals 13 residues. CDR3 sequence: CASSQDPREKLFF. CDR3 DNA sequence: TGCGCCAGCAGCCAAGATCCGCGCGAAAAACTGTTTTTT.

The chain combines TRBV19 with TRBJ1-1; 7 nucleotides line up with TRBD1. The germline V gene encodes CDR1 LNHDA and CDR2 SQIVND (reference sequence). This CDR3 contains 14 residues. J was trimmed by 0 bases and V by 6 bases; bases with no gene match: 4. CDR3 in DNA: TGTGCCAGTAGCAGGGACAGACTGAACACTGAAGCTTTCTTT. This gives the protein CASSRDRLNTEAFF. Full variable domain (missing parts from reference TRBV19 and TRBJ1-1): DGGITQSPKYLFRKEGQNVTLSCEQNLNHDAMYWYRQDPGQGLRLIYYSQIVNDFQKGDIAEGYSVSREKKESFPLTVTSAQKNPTAFYLCASSRDRLNTEAFFGQGTRLTVV.